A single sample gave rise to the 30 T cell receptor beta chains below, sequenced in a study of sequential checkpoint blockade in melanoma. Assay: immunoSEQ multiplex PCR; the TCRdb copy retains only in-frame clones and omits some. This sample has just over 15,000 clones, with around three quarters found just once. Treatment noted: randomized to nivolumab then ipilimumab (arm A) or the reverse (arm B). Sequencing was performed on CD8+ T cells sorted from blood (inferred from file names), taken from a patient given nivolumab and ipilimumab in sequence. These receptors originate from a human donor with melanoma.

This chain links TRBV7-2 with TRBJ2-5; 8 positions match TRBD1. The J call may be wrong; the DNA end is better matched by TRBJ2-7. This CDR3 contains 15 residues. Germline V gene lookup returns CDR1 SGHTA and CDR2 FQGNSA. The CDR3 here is CASSLADRVYGEQYF. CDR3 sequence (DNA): TGTGCCAGCAGCTTAGCGGACAGGGTGTACGGCGAGCAGTACTTC.

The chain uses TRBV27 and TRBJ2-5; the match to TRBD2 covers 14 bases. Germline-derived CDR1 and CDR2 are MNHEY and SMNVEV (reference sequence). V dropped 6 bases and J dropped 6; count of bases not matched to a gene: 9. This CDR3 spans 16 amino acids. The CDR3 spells CASRPTSGRAGKTQYF. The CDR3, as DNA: TGTGCCAGCAGGCCGACTAGCGGGAGGGCCGGGAAGACCCAGTACTTC.

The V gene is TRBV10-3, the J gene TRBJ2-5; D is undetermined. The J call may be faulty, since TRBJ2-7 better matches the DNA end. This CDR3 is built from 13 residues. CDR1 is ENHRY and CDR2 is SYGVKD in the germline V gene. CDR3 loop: CAISVELDYEQYF. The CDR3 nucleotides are TGTGCCATCAGTGTGGAACTGGACTACGAGCAGTACTTC.

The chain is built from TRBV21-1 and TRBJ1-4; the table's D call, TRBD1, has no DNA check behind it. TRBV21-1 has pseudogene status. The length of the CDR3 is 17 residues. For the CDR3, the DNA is TGTGCCAGCAGCAATACTTCCCGACAGGGGGTGGTTGAAAAACTGTTTTTT. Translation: CASSNTSRQGVVEKLFF.

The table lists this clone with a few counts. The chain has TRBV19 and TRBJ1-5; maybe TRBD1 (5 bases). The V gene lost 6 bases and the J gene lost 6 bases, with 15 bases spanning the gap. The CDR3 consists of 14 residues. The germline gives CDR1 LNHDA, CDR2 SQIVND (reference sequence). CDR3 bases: TGTGCCAGTAGCGACACACAGGAGCGTCAGCCCCAGCATTTT. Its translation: CASSDTQERQPQHF.

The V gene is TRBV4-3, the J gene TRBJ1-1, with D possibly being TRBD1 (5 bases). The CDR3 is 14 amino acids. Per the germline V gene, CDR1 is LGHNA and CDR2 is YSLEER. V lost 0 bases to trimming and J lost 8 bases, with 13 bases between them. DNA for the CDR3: TGCGCCAGCAGCCAAGATATAAGGTACAGGGAAGCTTTCTTT. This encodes CASSQDIRYREAFF.

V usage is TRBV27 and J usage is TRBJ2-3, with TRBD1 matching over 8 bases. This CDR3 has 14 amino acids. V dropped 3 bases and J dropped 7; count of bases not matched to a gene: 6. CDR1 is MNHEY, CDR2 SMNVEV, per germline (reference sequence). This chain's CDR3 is CASSFGTGAYTQYF. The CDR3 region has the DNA TGTGCCAGCAGTTTCGGGACAGGAGCTTATACGCAGTATTTT.

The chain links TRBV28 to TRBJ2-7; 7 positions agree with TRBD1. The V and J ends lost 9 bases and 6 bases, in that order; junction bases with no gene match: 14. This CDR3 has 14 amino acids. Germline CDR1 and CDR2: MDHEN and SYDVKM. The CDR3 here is CASRQPQGFLEQYF. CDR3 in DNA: TGTGCCAGTCGCCAACCACAGGGGTTCCTCGAGCAGTACTTC.

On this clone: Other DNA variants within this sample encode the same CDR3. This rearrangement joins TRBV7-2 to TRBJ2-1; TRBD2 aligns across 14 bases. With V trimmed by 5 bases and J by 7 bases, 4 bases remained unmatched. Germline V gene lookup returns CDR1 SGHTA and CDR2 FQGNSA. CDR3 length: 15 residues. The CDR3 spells CASSRLAGGPNEQFF. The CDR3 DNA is TGTGCCAGCAGCCGACTAGCGGGGGGGCCGAATGAGCAGTTCTTC.

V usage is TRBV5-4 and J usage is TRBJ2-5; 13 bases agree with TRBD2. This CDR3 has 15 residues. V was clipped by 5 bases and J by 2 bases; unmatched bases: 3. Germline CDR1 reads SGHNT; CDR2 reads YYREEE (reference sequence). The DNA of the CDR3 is TGTGCCAGCAGAACGGGACTAGCGGGGCAAGAGACCCAGTACTTC. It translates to CASRTGLAGQETQYF.

Here the CDR3 DNA reads TGCGCCAGCAGCCACGGAGGGGTACTAGCGGCCTACAATGAGCAGTTCTTC. Amino acid sequence: CASSHGGVLAAYNEQFF. The chain recombines TRBV4-3 with TRBJ2-1; 8 bases fit TRBD2. V lost 3 bases, J lost 2 bases, and 9 bases stayed unmatched. CDR1 is LGHNA, CDR2 YSLEER, per germline. The CDR3 loop spans 17 amino acids.

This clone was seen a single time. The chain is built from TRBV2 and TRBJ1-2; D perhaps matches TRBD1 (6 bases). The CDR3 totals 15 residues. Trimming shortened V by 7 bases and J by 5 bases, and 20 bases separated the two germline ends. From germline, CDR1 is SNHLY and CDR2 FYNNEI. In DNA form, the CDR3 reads TGTGCCAGCACCACGCTAAGGGGGGGGGAGTATGGCTACACCTTC. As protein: CASTTLRGGEYGYTF.

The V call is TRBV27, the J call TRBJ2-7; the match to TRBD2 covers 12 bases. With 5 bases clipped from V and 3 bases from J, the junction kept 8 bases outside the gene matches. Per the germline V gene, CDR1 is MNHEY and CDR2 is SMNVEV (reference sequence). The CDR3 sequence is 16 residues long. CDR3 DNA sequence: TGTGCCAGCAGTCCCCTCAGACTAGCGGGAGTCTACGAGCAGTACTTC. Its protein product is CASSPLRLAGVYEQYF.

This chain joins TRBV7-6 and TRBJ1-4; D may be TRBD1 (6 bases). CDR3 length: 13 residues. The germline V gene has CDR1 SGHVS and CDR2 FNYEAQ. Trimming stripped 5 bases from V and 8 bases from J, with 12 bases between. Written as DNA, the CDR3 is TGTGCCAGCAGCCCGGGGGGCGGGGAAAAACTGTTTTTT. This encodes CASSPGGGEKLFF.

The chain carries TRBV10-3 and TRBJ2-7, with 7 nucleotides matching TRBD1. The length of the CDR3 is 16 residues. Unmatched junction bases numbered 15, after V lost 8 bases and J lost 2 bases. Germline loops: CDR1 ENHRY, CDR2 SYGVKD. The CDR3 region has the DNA TGTGCCATCTCCCCCATCGACAGGGTTCCGACCTACGAGCAGTACTTC. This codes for CAISPIDRVPTYEQYF.

This chain's CDR3 is CASSLAGPEAFF. In DNA, the CDR3 is TGTGCCAGCAGCCTTGCGGGACCTGAAGCTTTCTTT. The chain employs TRBV4-2 and TRBJ1-1; TRBD1 might be the D (5 bases). V was shortened by 4 bases and J by 6 bases, with 9 bases between the two germline ends. The CDR3 is made up of 12 amino acids. The germline gives CDR1 LGHNA, CDR2 YNFKEQ.

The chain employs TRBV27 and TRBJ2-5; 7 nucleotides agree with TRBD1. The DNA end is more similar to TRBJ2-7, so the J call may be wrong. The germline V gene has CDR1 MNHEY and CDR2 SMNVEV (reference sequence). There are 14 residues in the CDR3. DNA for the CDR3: TGTGCCAGCAGGCCCGGGACAGCTATCTACGAGCAGTACTTC. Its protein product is CASRPGTAIYEQYF.

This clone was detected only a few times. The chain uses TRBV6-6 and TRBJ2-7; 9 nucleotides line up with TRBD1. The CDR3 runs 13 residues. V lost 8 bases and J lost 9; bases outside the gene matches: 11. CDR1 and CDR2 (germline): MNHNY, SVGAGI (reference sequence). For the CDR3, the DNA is TGTGCCAGCCAGCAAGGGACAGGGTCTGGGCAGTACTTC. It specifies CASQQGTGSGQYF.

The CDR3 DNA follows: TGTGCCAGTAGCCTGGACAGGGGGCTCGTCTACACCTTC. Translated: CASSLDRGLVYTF. This chain connects TRBV19 to TRBJ1-2; 11 bases line up with TRBD1. J lost 10 bases, V lost 6 bases, and 7 bases had no gene match. CDR3 length: 13 amino acids. Germline CDR1 is LNHDA and CDR2 is SQIVND (reference sequence).

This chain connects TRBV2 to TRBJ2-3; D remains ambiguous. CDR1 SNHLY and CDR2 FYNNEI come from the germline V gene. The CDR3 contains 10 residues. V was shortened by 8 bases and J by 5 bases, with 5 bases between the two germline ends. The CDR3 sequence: CASLLDTQYF. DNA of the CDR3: TGTGCCAGCCTCCTAGATACGCAGTATTTT.

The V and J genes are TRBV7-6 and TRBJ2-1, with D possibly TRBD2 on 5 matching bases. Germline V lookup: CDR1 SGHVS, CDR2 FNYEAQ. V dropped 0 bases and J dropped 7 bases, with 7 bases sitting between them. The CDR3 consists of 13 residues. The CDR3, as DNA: TGTGCCAGCAGCTTAGCGGGCGGGAATGAGCAGTTCTTC. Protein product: CASSLAGGNEQFF.

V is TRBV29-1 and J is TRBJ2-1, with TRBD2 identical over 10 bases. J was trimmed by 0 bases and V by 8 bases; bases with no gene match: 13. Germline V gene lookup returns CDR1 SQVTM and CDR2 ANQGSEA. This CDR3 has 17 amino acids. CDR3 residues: CSPTFTSGESSYNEQFF. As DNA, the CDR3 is TGCAGCCCGACCTTTACTAGCGGGGAAAGCTCCTACAATGAGCAGTTCTTC.

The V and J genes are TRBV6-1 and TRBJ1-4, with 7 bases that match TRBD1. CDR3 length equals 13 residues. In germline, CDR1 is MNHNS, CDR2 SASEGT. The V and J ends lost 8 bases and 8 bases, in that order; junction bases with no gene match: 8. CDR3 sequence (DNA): TGTGCCAGCTCCGGGACAGAAACCGAAAAACTGTTTTTT. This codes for CASSGTETEKLFF.

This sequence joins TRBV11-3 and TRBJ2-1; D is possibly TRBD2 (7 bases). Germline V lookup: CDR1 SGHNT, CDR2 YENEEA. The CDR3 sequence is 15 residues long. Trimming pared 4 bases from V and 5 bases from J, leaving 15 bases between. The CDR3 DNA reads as TGTGCCAGCAGCTCCTTGGGGGGGCCGAACAATGAGCAGTTCTTC. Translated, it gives CASSSLGGPNNEQFF.

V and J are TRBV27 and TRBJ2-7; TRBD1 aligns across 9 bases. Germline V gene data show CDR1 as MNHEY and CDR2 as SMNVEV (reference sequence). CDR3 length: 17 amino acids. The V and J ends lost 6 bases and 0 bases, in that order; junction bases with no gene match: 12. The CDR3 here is CASRKGTGTGSSYEQYF. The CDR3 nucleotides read TGTGCCAGCAGGAAAGGTACCGGGACAGGGAGCTCCTACGAGCAGTACTTC.

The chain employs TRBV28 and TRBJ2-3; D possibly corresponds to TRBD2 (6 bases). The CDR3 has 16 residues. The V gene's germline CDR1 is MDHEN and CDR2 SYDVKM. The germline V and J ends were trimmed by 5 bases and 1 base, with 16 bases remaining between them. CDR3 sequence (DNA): TGTGCCAGCAGTGCCCCTTGGCGGGATGGCACAGATACGCAGTATTTT. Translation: CASSAPWRDGTDTQYF.

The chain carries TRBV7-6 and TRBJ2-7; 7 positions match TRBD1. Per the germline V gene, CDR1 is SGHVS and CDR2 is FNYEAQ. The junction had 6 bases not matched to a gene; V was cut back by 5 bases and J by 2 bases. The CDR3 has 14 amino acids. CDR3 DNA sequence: TGTGCCAGCAGCAGAGGGGGCGAGACCTACGAGCAGTACTTC. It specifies CASSRGGETYEQYF.

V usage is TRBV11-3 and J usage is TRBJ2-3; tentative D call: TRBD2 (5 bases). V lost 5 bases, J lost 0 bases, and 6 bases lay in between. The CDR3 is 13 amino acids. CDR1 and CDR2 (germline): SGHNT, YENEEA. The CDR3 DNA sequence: TGTGCCAGCAGCCGCGGGAGCACAGATACGCAGTATTTT. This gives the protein CASSRGSTDTQYF.

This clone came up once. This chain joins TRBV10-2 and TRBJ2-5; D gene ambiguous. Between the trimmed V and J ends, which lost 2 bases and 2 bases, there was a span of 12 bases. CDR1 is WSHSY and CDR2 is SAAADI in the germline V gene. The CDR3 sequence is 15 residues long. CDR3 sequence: CASSELLAGQETQYF. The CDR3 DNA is TGCGCCAGCAGTGAGCTCCTGGCAGGACAAGAGACCCAGTACTTC.

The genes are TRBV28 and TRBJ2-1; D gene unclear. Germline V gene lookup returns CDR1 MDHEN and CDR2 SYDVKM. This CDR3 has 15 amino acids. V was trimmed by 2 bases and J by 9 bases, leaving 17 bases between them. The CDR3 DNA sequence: TGTGCCAGCAGTTTAGGCCTAGTAGGCCGGGTTGAGCAGTTCTTC. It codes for CASSLGLVGRVEQFF.